The 27 T cell receptor beta chains in this list originate from one sample, sequenced in a study. Via MiXCR, TCRdb re-called the 5' RACE reads, giving one row per CDR3 protein. The repertoire holds around 50,000 distinct CDR3 sequences, with 15% to 20% as singletons. Sample: naive CD4+ T cells sorted from blood. The sample's subset: naive CD4+ T cells, CD4+CD45RA+CD25-. Receptor source: a female donor with breast cancer.

This clonotype was detected only a few times. This chain uses TRBV7-2 with TRBJ2-5; D unclear. Germline V gene data show CDR1 as SGHTA and CDR2 as FQGNSA. The V and J ends lost 0 bases and 4 bases respectively, with 12 bases between them. CDR3 length: 15 residues. CDR3 DNA sequence: TGTGCCAGCAGCTTAGCGCGGTCCCGCCTAGAGACCCAGTACTTC. Protein sequence: CASSLARSRLETQYF.

This clonotype was found many times. The CDR3 sequence is CASSQQGIEQYF. The CDR3 DNA sequence: TGTGCCAGCAGCCAACAGGGTATCGAGCAGTACTTC. The rearrangement joins TRBV7-6 to TRBJ2-7, with D tentatively TRBD1 (6 bases). CDR1 is SGHVS and CDR2 is FNYEAQ in the germline V gene. This CDR3 has 12 amino acids. The V end was cut by 5 bases, the J end by 6 bases, with 11 bases between.

The sample holds many counts of this clonotype. The V gene is TRBV20-1, the J gene TRBJ1-2, with D unresolved. This CDR3 is 12 amino acids long. The germline V gene encodes CDR1 DFQATT and CDR2 SNEGSKA (reference sequence). V was clipped by 0 bases and J by 8 bases, with 10 bases between them. CDR3 sequence: CSARDPLRGYTF. The DNA for the CDR3 is TGCAGTGCTAGAGACCCTTTGAGGGGCTACACCTTC.

At least ten counts were recorded for this clonotype. The rearrangement joins TRBV6-1 to TRBJ1-2, with D unresolved. CDR3 size: 12 residues. Germline CDR1 and CDR2: MNHNS and SASEGT. Trimming stripped 11 bases from V and 4 bases from J, with 14 bases between. DNA for the CDR3: TGTGCCGCCCAAGAGCTGTTCTATGGCTACACCTTC. This gives the protein CAAQELFYGYTF.

This chain joins TRBV29-1 and TRBJ2-1; no firm D call. Trimming left V 0 bases short and J 12 bases short, with 9 bases between. This CDR3 spans 11 amino acids. Germline V gives CDR1 SQVTM, CDR2 ANQGSEA. CDR3 bases: TGCAGCGTTGAAGATGGGATCGGGCAGTTCTTC. This translates into CSVEDGIGQFF.

This clonotype was seen at least ten times. V usage is TRBV12-3 or TRBV12-4 and J usage is TRBJ1-1, with 11 bases that match TRBD1. Losses at the gene ends were 5 bases for V and 0 bases for J; bases not matched to a gene: 8. The CDR3 covers 17 residues. CDR3 bases: TGTGCCAGCAGTCCCGGACAGGGGGCCACCATGAACACTGAAGCTTTCTTT. This gives the protein CASSPGQGATMNTEAFF.

The chain links TRBV7-8 to TRBJ2-7, with 10 positions matching TRBD2. V shed 3 bases and J 5 bases; nucleotides not matched to a gene: 7. This CDR3 spans 15 amino acids. Germline CDR1 and CDR2: SGHVS and FQNEAQ. The CDR3: CASSFPSGSVNEQYF. CDR3 coding DNA: TGTGCCAGCAGCTTTCCTAGCGGGAGCGTGAACGAGCAGTACTTC.

This rearrangement joins TRBV24-1 to TRBJ2-1, with D possibly matching TRBD1 (9 bases). Germline values: CDR1 KGHDR, CDR2 SFDVKD. Trimming removed 9 bases from V and 8 bases from J, with 22 bases in between. The CDR3 runs to 15 residues. CDR3 bases: TGTGCCACCTCCGGGGGGGACAGGGTGGGCGATGAGCAGTTCTTC. It yields the protein CATSGGDRVGDEQFF.

Only a few counts were recorded for this clonotype. The chain uses TRBV5-1 and TRBJ1-1; tentative D call: TRBD1 (5 bases). V lost 4 bases to trimming and J lost 1 base, with 14 bases between them. The germline V gene has CDR1 SGHRS and CDR2 YFSETQ. CDR3 length: 15 residues. The CDR3 DNA follows: TGCGCCAGCAGCCCGTCCGGGACGGGGAACACTGAAGCTTTCTTT. Translation: CASSPSGTGNTEAFF. The full variable domain, rest sourced from reference TRBV5-1 and TRBJ1-1, is KAGVTQTPRYLIKTRGQQVTLSCSPISGHRSVSWYQQTPGQGLQFLFEYFSETQRNKGNFPGRFSGRQFSNSRSEMNVSTLELGDSALYLCASSPSGTGNTEAFFGQGTRLTVV.

This clonotype has a count of ten or more. J is TRBJ2-5 and V is TRBV12-3 or TRBV12-4; 8 bases line up with TRBD1. This CDR3 has 15 residues. V shed 3 bases, J shed 4 bases, and the junction held 7 bases outside the gene matches. The chain's CDR3 is CASSLVQGARETQYF. The CDR3 nucleotides are TGTGCCAGCAGTTTGGTGCAGGGGGCGCGAGAGACCCAGTACTTC.

The rearrangement joins TRBV5-1 to TRBJ1-4, with 11 bases identical to TRBD1. There are 14 residues in the CDR3. The germline V gene encodes CDR1 SGHRS and CDR2 YFSETQ. With 4 bases clipped from V and 7 bases from J, the junction kept 3 bases outside the gene matches. CDR3 region: CASSMGQGVEKLFF. The DNA of the CDR3 is TGCGCCAGCAGCATGGGACAGGGGGTTGAAAAACTGTTTTTT.

Remarks on this clonotype: Since a much larger clone is just one base distant, this may be a read error. This chain uses TRBV7-8 with TRBJ2-1; 9 nucleotides match TRBD1. Germline lookup yields CDR1 SGHVS and CDR2 FQNEAQ. The CDR3 has 15 amino acids. Losses at the gene ends were 6 bases for V and 7 bases for J; bases not matched to a gene: 10. The CDR3 DNA reads as TGTGCCAGCAGTATGGACAGGGGAAGGAGGAATGAGCAGTTCTTC. The encoded protein is CASSMDRGRRNEQFF.

This clonotype was observed at least ten times. The chain joins TRBV28 to TRBJ2-7, with 14 bases fitting TRBD2. The germline V gene has CDR1 MDHEN and CDR2 SYDVKM. V dropped 4 bases and J dropped 6; count of bases not matched to a gene: 8. CDR3 length: 16 amino acids. The chain's CDR3 is CASSSYPGTSGSEQYF. Here the CDR3 DNA reads TGTGCCAGCAGTTCTTACCCAGGGACTAGCGGGAGCGAGCAGTACTTC.

This chain connects TRBV3-1 to TRBJ2-7; D not resolved. Trimming left V 4 bases short and J 3 bases short, with 13 bases between. CDR1 is LGHDT and CDR2 is YNNKEL in the germline V gene (reference sequence). CDR3 length: 14 amino acids. The CDR3 DNA reads TGTGCCAGCAGCCTTACCGTGACGGGCTACGAGCAGTACTTC. Its translation is CASSLTVTGYEQYF.

V gene TRBV5-1 combines with J gene TRBJ2-7; D remains ambiguous. Germline values: CDR1 SGHRS, CDR2 YFSETQ. V was clipped by 0 bases and J by 0 bases, with 10 bases between them. The CDR3 runs 15 residues. The DNA of the CDR3 is TGCGCCAGCAGCTTGGCTGAGATTTCCTCCTACGAGCAGTACTTC. As protein: CASSLAEISSYEQYF.

Ten or more counts support this clonotype. The gene calls are TRBV20-1 and TRBJ1-1, with 8 bases identical to TRBD1. J lost 4 bases, V lost 1 base, and 5 bases had no gene match. Germline CDR1 reads DFQATT; CDR2 reads SNEGSKA (reference sequence). This CDR3 contains 14 residues. The CDR3: CSARGQDRVTEAFF. As DNA, the CDR3 is TGCAGTGCTAGAGGGCAGGACAGGGTCACTGAAGCTTTCTTT.

The genes are TRBV20-1 and TRBJ1-4; 8 bases align to TRBD1. Germline assignment: CDR1 DFQATT and CDR2 SNEGSKA (reference sequence). The J segment lost 1 base and the V segment lost 5 bases, leaving 3 bases of the junction unmatched. This CDR3 is built from 14 residues. CDR3 bases: TGCAGTGCTTTGGACAGGGTAACTAATGAAAAACTGTTTTTT. It is translated as CSALDRVTNEKLFF.

Ten or more counts support this clonotype. The chain employs TRBV4-1 and TRBJ1-2; 7 nucleotides align to TRBD1. Germline V gene lookup returns CDR1 MGHRA and CDR2 YSYEKL. CDR3 length equals 16 residues. After removal of 1 base from V and 5 bases from J, the junction contained 10 bases not matched to a gene. The DNA for the CDR3 is TGCGCCAGCAGCCAAGTCCCGACAGGGACCATGTATGGCTACACCTTC. Protein sequence: CASSQVPTGTMYGYTF.

This clonotype was picked up many times. V gene TRBV3-1 combines with J gene TRBJ1-6; TRBD1 matches at 10 bases. V gave up 5 bases and J gave up 10 bases; unmatched junction bases: 8. Germline-derived CDR1 and CDR2 are LGHDT and YNNKEL (reference sequence). This CDR3 comprises 15 residues. The CDR3 protein is CASSFRTGGVSPLHF. The CDR3 DNA reads TGTGCCAGCAGCTTTCGGACAGGGGGTGTATCACCCCTCCACTTT.

This clonotype was found many times. The J gene is TRBJ1-3, the V gene TRBV7-9; 7 bases map to TRBD1. This CDR3 is built from 16 residues. V shed 10 bases and J 0 bases; nucleotides not matched to a gene: 12. CDR1 is SEHNR, CDR2 FQNEAQ, per germline (reference sequence). DNA of the CDR3: TGTGCCACCGCATGGGGCGCAGGGGGCTCTGGAAACACCATATATTTT. Translating it yields CATAWGAGGSGNTIYF.

This sequence joins TRBV7-6 and TRBJ2-7; a possible D gene is TRBD1 (6 bases). The V and J ends lost 5 bases and 2 bases respectively, with 28 bases between them. The CDR3 consists of 19 residues. Germline V gene lookup returns CDR1 SGHVS and CDR2 FNYEAQ. In DNA, the CDR3 is TGTGCCAGCAGCCCCCAGGGGAACCCAGAATACTACCCAGCCTACGAGCAGTACTTC. The encoded protein is CASSPQGNPEYYPAYEQYF.

In its sample, this clonotype was seen many times. CDR3 region: CASSLDIRVGETQYF. The CDR3 DNA is TGTGCCAGCAGCTTAGATATAAGGGTAGGAGAGACCCAGTACTTC. The chain employs TRBV7-2 and TRBJ2-5; no definite D call. V dropped 1 base and J dropped 4 bases, with 13 bases sitting between them. Germline values: CDR1 SGHTA, CDR2 FQGNSA. The CDR3 sequence is 15 residues long.

This clonotype appeared many times. The chain links TRBV7-3 to TRBJ2-3; the D is unclear. CDR3 size: 14 residues. From germline, CDR1 is SGHTA and CDR2 FQGTGA. The V end lost 5 bases, the J end lost 6 bases, and 15 bases lay between the germline ends. CDR3 protein: CASSPLQVSDTQYF. CDR3 nucleotides: TGTGCCAGCAGCCCCCTACAAGTCAGCGATACGCAGTATTTT. Combining the CDR3 with reference TRBV7-3 and TRBJ2-3 gives the whole variable domain GAGVSQTPSNKVTEKGKYVELRCDPISGHTALYWYRQSLGQGPEFLIYFQGTGAADDSGLPNDRFFAVRPEGSVSTLKIQRTERGDSAVYLCASSPLQVSDTQYFGPGTRLTVL.

V is TRBV5-1 and J is TRBJ1-2; the D is unclear. The CDR3 has 14 residues. Germline V gene sequence: CDR1 SGHRS, CDR2 YFSETQ. V was trimmed by 4 bases and J by 4 bases, leaving 14 bases between them. CDR3 nucleotides: TGCGCCAGCAGCCCTTTCGGGGAAAGCTATGGCTACACCTTC. Encoded protein: CASSPFGESYGYTF.

The sample holds many counts of this clonotype. The rearrangement joins TRBV5-1 to TRBJ2-5; D gene unclear. CDR1 is SGHRS, CDR2 YFSETQ, per germline. The V and J ends lost 5 bases and 2 bases respectively, with 13 bases between them. The CDR3 contains 14 residues. The CDR3 reads CASRLSAAQETQYF. The CDR3 DNA is TGCGCCAGCAGATTGTCGGCGGCTCAAGAGACCCAGTACTTC.

Relative to its sample, this clonotype is medium-sized (0.01 to 0.1%). The rearrangement uses TRBV29-1 and TRBJ1-2; D may be TRBD1 (5 bases). The CDR3 is made up of 13 amino acids. The germline CDR1 and CDR2 sequences are SQVTM and ANQGSEA. V lost 6 bases to trimming and J lost 4 bases, with 15 bases between them. CDR3: CSVGTGVGYGYTF. The CDR3 DNA reads TGCAGCGTGGGTACAGGAGTCGGCTATGGCTACACCTTC.

This clonotype was counted between two and nine times. The J gene is TRBJ2-1, the V gene TRBV5-1; 7 bases line up with TRBD2. Germline lookup yields CDR1 SGHRS and CDR2 YFSETQ. The CDR3 loop spans 16 amino acids. The V segment lost 1 base and the J segment 0 bases; nucleotides outside the gene matches: 4. The CDR3 region is CASSLRTGGSYNEQFF. The CDR3 coding sequence is TGCGCCAGCAGCTTGAGGACGGGGGGCTCCTACAATGAGCAGTTCTTC.